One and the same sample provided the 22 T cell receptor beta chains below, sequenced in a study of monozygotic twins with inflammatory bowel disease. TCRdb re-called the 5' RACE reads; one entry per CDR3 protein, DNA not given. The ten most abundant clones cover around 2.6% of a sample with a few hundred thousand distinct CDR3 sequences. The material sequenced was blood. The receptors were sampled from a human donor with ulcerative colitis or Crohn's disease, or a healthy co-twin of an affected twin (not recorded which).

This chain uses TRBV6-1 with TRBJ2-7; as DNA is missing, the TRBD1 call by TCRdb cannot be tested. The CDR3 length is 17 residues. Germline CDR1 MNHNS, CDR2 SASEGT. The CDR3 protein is CASGRTGTATRGYEQYF.

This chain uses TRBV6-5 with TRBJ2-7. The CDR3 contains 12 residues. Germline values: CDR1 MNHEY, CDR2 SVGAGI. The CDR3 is CASSKETHEQYF.

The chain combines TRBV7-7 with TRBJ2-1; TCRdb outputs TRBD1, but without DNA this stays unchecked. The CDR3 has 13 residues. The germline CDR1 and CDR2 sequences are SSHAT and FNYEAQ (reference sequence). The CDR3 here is CASSLTGAGEQFF.

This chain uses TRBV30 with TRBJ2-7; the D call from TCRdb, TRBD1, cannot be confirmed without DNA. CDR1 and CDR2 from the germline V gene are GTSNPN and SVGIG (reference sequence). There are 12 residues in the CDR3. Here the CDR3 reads CARTGPAGEQYF.

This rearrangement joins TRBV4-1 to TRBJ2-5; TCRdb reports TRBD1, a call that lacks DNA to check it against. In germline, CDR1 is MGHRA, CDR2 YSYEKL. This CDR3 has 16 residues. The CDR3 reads CASSLERGVVAETQYF.

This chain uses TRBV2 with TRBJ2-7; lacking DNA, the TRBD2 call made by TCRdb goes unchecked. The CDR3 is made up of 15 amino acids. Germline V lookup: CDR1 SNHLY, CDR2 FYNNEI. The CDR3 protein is CASSESRQRSYEQYF.

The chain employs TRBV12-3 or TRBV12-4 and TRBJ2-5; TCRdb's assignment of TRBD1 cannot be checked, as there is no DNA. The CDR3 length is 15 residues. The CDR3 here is CASSFSGGHLWAQYF.

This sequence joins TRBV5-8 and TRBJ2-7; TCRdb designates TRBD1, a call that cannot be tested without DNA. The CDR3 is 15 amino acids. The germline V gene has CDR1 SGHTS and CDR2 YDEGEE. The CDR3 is CASSLAGQPLYEQYF. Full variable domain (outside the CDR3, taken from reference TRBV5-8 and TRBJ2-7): EAGVTQSPTHLIKTRGQQATLRCSPISGHTSVYWYQQALGLGLQFLLWYDEGEERNRGNFPPRFSGRQFPNYSSELNVNALELEDSALYLCASSLAGQPLYEQYFGPGTRLTVT.

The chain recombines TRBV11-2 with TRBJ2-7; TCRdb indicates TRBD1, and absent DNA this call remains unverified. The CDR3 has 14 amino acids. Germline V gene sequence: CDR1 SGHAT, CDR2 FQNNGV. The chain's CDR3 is CASSFPGQGSEQYF.

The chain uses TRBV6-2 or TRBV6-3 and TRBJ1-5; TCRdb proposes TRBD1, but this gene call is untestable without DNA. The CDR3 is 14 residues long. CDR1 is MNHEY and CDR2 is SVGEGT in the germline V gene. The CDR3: CASSFRQGTPVVHF.

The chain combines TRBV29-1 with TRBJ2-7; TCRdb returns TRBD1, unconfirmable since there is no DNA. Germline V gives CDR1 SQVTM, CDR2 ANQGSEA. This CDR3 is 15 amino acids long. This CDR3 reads CSVEDMQGESYEQYF.

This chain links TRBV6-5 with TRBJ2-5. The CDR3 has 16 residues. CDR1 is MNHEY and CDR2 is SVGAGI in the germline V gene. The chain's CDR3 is CASSYSEQIIQETQYF.

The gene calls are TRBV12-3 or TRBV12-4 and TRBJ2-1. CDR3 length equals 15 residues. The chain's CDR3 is CASSLGLPSYNEQFF.

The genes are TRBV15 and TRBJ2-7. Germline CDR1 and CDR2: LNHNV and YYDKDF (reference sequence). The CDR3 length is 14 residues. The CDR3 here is CATSREKISYEQYF.

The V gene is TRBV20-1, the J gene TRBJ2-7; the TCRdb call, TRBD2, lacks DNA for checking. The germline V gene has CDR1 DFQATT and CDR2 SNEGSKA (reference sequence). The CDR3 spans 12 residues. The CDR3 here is CSAASGGYEQYF.

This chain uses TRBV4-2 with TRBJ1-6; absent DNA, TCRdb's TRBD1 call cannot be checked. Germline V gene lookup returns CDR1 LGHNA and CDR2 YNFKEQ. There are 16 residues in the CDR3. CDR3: CASSPWGAGRFSPLHF.

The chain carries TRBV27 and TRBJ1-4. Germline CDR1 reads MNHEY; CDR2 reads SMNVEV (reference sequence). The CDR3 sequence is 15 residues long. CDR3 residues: CASSLGPRTNEKLFF.

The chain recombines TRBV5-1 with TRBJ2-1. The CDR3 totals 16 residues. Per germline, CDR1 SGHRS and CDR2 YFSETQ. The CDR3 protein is CASSLSSGGLYNEQFF. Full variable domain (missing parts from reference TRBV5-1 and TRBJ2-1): KAGVTQTPRYLIKTRGQQVTLSCSPISGHRSVSWYQQTPGQGLQFLFEYFSETQRNKGNFPGRFSGRQFSNSRSEMNVSTLELGDSALYLCASSLSSGGLYNEQFFGPGTRLTVL.

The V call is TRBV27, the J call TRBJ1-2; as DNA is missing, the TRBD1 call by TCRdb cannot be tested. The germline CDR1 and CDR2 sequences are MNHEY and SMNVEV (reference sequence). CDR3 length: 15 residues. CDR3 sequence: CASSPWGRDRGRYTF.

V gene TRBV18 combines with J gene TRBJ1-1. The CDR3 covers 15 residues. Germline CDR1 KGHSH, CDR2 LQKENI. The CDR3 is CASSTAGVGGTEAFF.

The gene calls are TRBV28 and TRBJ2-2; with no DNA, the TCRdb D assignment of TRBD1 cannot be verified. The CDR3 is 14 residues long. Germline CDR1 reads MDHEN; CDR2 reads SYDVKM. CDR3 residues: CASRPGAARRELFF.

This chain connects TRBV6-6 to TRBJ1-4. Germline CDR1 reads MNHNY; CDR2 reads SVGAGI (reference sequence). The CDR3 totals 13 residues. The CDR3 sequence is CASSLIGDEKLFF.